A selection of T cell receptor beta chains follows, all from one sample in a study of cytomegalovirus exposure and HLA in healthy donors. Sequencing used immunoSEQ multiplex PCR; TCRdb keeps in-frame clones, though not all of them. The sample carries about 140,000 clones, around 80% recorded once. Sequenced sample: PBMCs. These TCRs come from a male donor in good health and CMV-seronegative. Each CDR3 is given with its conserved first and last residue. The order of the fields is D gene, clone size, CDR3 length, J gene, V gene, CDR3 DNA, CDR3 protein. D genes are given only for firm matches. Clone size, where shown, is once, few, many, or a class for clones that have expanded.

>.|.|13|TRBJ2-7|TRBV11-2
TGTGCCAGCGCCACGAGGACTACCTACGAGCAGTACTTC
CASATRTTYEQYF
>TRBD1|.|18|TRBJ1-4|TRBV5-8
TGTGCCAGCAGCTTGATGAGACAGGGGTATGCAACTAATGAAAAACTGTTTTTT
CASSLMRQGYATNEKLFF
>.|.|14|TRBJ2-2|TRBV7-2
TGTGCCAGCAGCCTCGACACCTACACCGGGGAGCTGTTTTTT
CASSLDTYTGELFF
>.|.|13|TRBJ1-1|TRBV5-4
TGTGCCAGCATAACTAAGGAGAACACTGAAGCTTTCTTT
CASITKENTEAFF
>TRBD2|few|14|TRBJ2-5|TRBV13
TGTGCCAGCAGCTTAGGTAGCGGGGAAGCGACCCAGTACTTC
CASSLGSGEATQYF
>.|.|11|TRBJ1-2|TRBV9
TGTGCCAGCAGCGTTCCAGGTGGCTACACCTTC
CASSVPGGYTF
>.|few|16|TRBJ1-4|TRBV4-3
TGCGCCAGCAGCCAAGGTCAACAGCCCTTACGGGAAAAACTGTTTTTT
CASSQGQQPLREKLFF
>.|.|13|TRBJ1-2|TRBV7-9
TGTGCCAGCAGCGAGCCAGGGTACTATGGCTACACCTTC
CASSEPGYYGYTF
>.|.|14|TRBJ2-3|TRBV7-2
TGTGCCAGCAGCTTACGACAGAGCACAGATACGCAGTATTTT
CASSLRQSTDTQYF
>.|.|14|TRBJ2-1|TRBV5-1
TGCGCCAGCAGCTTGATTGGGGGCCACAATGAGCAGTTCTTC
CASSLIGGHNEQFF
>TRBD1|.|13|TRBJ2-7|TRBV7-6
TGTGCCAGCAGCTTAGGGGACAGTTGGGGGCAGTACTTC
CASSLGDSWGQYF
>TRBD1|.|13|TRBJ1-3|TRBV10-3
TGTGCCATACAGGGGCTCTCTGGAAACACCATATATTTT
CAIQGLSGNTIYF
>TRBD1|.|15|TRBJ1-6|TRBV5-1
TGCGCCAGCAGCGACCGACAGGGCTTTAATTCACCCCTCCACTTT
CASSDRQGFNSPLHF
>.|.|13|TRBJ1-6|TRBV2
TGTGCCAGCACGGCGGACTGGAATTCACCCCTCCACTTT
CASTADWNSPLHF
>.|.|14|TRBJ2-7|TRBV29-1
TGCAGCGTTGACGAGGGGACTTTCCCCTACGAGCAGTACTTC
CSVDEGTFPYEQYF
>.|once|13|TRBJ1-5|TRBV10-3
TGTGCCATCAGTGACAGGATGAATCAGCCCCAGCATTTT
CAISDRMNQPQHF
>.|.|18|TRBJ1-4|TRBV5-1
TGCGCCAGCAGCAGAAACCCGTCACAGGGCATCTATAATGAAAAACTGTTTTTT
CASSRNPSQGIYNEKLFF
>.|once|13|TRBJ1-1|TRBV7-2
TGTGCCAGCAGCTTACAGGAGAACACTGAAGCTTTCTTT
CASSLQENTEAFF
>.|once|12|TRBJ1-1|TRBV30
TGTGCCTGGGTCTTATTGAACACTGAAGCTTTCTTT
CAWVLLNTEAFF
>TRBD1|.|15|TRBJ2-3|TRBV9
TGTGCCAGCAGCGTAGCTTCCAGGGGGAGTGATACGCAGTATTTT
CASSVASRGSDTQYF
>TRBD2|.|15|TRBJ2-2|TRBV7-8
TGTGCCAGCAGAGGACTAGCGGTAAACACCGGGGAGCTGTTTTTT
CASRGLAVNTGELFF
>.|.|14|TRBJ1-1|TRBV10-2
TGCGCCAGCAGTGAAGAGGGATGGAACACTGAAGCTTTCTTT
CASSEEGWNTEAFF
>.|.|16|TRBJ1-1|TRBV27
TGTGCCAGCAGTTTAAACCCGCGACAGGTTAACACTGAAGCTTTCTTT
CASSLNPRQVNTEAFF
>.|few|13|TRBJ1-1|TRBV6-1
TGTGCCAGCAGTGAAAGAGTGAACACTGAAGCTTTCTTT
CASSERVNTEAFF
>.|.|11|TRBJ1-2|TRBV20-1
TGCAGTGCTAGGTACAGTTATGGCTACACCTTC
CSARYSYGYTF
>.|.|16|TRBJ2-7|TRBV5-6
TGTGCCAGCAGCTTGGGACAGCCACAGTTCTCCTACGAGCAGTACTTC
CASSLGQPQFSYEQYF
>.|.|15|TRBJ1-4|TRBV7-6
TGTGCCAGCAGCTTAGAGGGGGGGACTAATGAAAAACTGTTTTTT
CASSLEGGTNEKLFF
>TRBD2|.|21|TRBJ2-3|TRBV10-3
TGTGCCATCAGTGAGTTTCCGGCTAGCGGGGGGATGTTATCTAGCACAGATACGCAGTATTTT
CAISEFPASGGMLSSTDTQYF
>.|.|12|TRBJ1-2|TRBV2
TGTGCCAACCTGAACGCGGACTATGGCTACACCTTC
CANLNADYGYTF
>TRBD1|.|14|TRBJ1-4|TRBV6-5
TGTGCCAGCAGCCACGACAGGGGGCGAGAAAAACTGTTTTTT
CASSHDRGREKLFF
>TRBD1|.|13|TRBJ1-2|TRBV18
TGTGCCAGCTCACGTACAGGGGGCAATGGCTACACCTTC
CASSRTGGNGYTF
>.|.|11|TRBJ2-7|TRBV7-9
TGTGCCAGCAGCCACTCCTACGAGCAGTACTTC
CASSHSYEQYF
>TRBD1|.|15|TRBJ1-5|TRBV30
TGTGCCTGGAGCCGGGGACAGGCGAACAATCAGCCCCAGCATTTT
CAWSRGQANNQPQHF
>.|.|14|TRBJ1-4|TRBV4-3
TGCGCCAGCAGCCCGAGGGACATTTCCGAAAAACTGTTTTTT
CASSPRDISEKLFF
>TRBD1|.|18|TRBJ2-5|TRBV27
TGTGCCAGCAGTCTCGTTGCGACAGGGGGCTATATTAGAGAGACCCAGTACTTC
CASSLVATGGYIRETQYF
>.|.|15|TRBJ1-5|TRBV19
TGTGCCAGTAGTATCCCGACTCCCCGTAATCAGCCCCAGCATTTT
CASSIPTPRNQPQHF
>.|.|15|TRBJ1-2|TRBV4-3
TGCGCCAGCAGCCAAGATCTGCCTGGCAGAAATAGCTACACCTTC
CASSQDLPGRNSYTF
>.|.|14|TRBJ1-2|TRBV4-1
TGCGCCAGCAGCCGCCTCTCGGGGGTTTTGGGCTACACCTTC
CASSRLSGVLGYTF
>.|.|13|TRBJ1-2|TRBV6-1
TGTGCCAGCAGTCTTCAGGGGAGCTATGGCTACACCTTC
CASSLQGSYGYTF
>.|.|12|TRBJ2-5|TRBV6-5
TGTGCCAGCAGTCCAGGCGGGGAGACCCGGTACTTC
CASSPGGETRYF